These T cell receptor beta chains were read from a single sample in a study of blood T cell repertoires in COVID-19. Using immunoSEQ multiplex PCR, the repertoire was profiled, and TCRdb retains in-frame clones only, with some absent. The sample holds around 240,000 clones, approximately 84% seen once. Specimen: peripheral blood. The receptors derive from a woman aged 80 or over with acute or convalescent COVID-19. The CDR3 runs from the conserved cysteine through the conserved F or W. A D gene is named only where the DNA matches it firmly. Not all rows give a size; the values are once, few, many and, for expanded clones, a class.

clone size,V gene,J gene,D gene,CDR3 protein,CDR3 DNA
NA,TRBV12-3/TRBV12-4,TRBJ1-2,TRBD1,CASSFGTGFGYTF,TGTGCCAGCAGTTTCGGGACAGGGTTTGGCTACACCTTC
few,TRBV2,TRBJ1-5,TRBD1,CASSGSGGQSNQPQHF,TGTGCCAGCAGTGGTTCAGGGGGTCAAAGCAATCAGCCCCAGCATTTT
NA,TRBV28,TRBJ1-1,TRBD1,CASRPDRGPNTEAFF,TGTGCCAGCAGACCGGACAGGGGCCCGAACACTGAAGCTTTCTTT
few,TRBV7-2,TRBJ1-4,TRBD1,CASSSDFPGRGSALGKLFF,TGTGCCAGCAGCTCAGATTTCCCGGGCAGGGGGTCCGCTTTGGGAAAACTGTTTTTT
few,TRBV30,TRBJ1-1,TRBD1,CAWSQRTGEAFF,TGTGCCTGGAGTCAAAGGACAGGTGAAGCTTTCTTT
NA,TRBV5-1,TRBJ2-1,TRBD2,CASSTGLAGARNEQFF,TGCGCCAGCAGCACGGGACTAGCGGGGGCCCGCAATGAGCAGTTCTTC
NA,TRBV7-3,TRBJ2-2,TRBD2,CASTYSGVGIGELFF,TGTGCCAGCACCTATAGCGGGGTGGGGATCGGGGAGCTGTTTTTT
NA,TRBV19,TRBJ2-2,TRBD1,CASSRQGADTGELFF,TGTGCCAGTAGTCGACAGGGGGCAGACACCGGGGAGCTGTTTTTT
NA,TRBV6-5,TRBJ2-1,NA,CASRPPGTSMRQFF,TGTGCCAGCAGGCCCCCGGGGACTTCAATGAGGCAGTTCTTC
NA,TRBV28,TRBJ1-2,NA,CASSRQRSGAYGYTF,TGTGCCAGCAGTCGCCAAAGATCAGGTGCCTATGGCTACACCTTC
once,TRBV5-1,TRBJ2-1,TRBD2,CASSLGPSGSEQFF,TGCGCCAGCAGCTTAGGTCCTAGCGGGAGTGAGCAGTTCTTC
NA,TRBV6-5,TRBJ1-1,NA,CASSYRIGVNTEAFF,TGTGCCAGCAGTTACAGGATCGGGGTGAACACTGAAGCTTTCTTT
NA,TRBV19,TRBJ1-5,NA,CASRNTGSPGQPQHF,TGTGCCAGTAGGAATACAGGGAGCCCAGGTCAGCCCCAGCATTTT
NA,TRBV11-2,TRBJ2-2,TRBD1,CASSRGQGETAGELFF,TGTGCCAGCAGCCGCGGACAGGGAGAAACGGCCGGGGAGCTGTTTTTT
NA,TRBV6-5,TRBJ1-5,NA,CASSLPGQPQHF,TGTGCCAGCAGTTTGCCGGGGCAGCCCCAGCATTTT
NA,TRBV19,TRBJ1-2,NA,CASRGSTVDPANYGYTF,TGTGCCAGCAGGGGAAGCACAGTCGACCCAGCTAACTATGGCTACACCTTC
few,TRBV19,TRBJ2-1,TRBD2,CASSISGGGLAGRVEQFF,TGTGCCAGTAGTATTAGTGGGGGGGGACTAGCGGGAAGGGTTGAGCAGTTCTTC
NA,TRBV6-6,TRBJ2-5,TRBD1,CASSGGTGETQYF,TGTGCCAGCAGTGGCGGGACAGGAGAGACCCAGTACTTC
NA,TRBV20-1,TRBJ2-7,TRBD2,CSASVVGGPGEQYF,TGCAGTGCTAGTGTCGTGGGAGGGCCGGGAGAGCAGTACTTC
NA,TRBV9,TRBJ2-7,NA,CASSVGGQNFYEQYF,TGTGCCAGCAGCGTAGGAGGTCAGAACTTCTACGAGCAGTACTTC
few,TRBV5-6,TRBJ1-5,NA,CASSYWIRRSDNQPQHF,TGTGCCAGCAGCTATTGGATTAGACGGAGCGACAATCAGCCCCAGCATTTT
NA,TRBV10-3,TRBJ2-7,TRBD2,CAIRDTSESSYEQYF,TGTGCCATCAGGGACACTAGCGAGAGCTCCTACGAGCAGTACTTC
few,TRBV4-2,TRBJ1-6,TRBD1,CASSQATGQGESPLHF,TGTGCCAGCAGCCAAGCCACCGGACAGGGAGAATCACCCCTCCACTTT
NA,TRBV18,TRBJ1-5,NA,CASSHATGRNQPQHF,TGTGCCAGCTCACACGCGACAGGAAGAAATCAGCCCCAGCATTTT
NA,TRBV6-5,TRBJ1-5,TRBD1,CASRFDRANNQPQHF,TGTGCCAGCAGGTTCGACAGGGCGAATAATCAGCCCCAGCATTTT
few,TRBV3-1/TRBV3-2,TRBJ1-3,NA,CASGAFSGNTIYF,TGTGCCAGCGGGGCTTTCTCTGGAAACACCATATATTTT
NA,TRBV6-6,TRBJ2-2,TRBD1,CASTRTGAGELFF,TGTGCCAGCACCAGAACAGGGGCCGGGGAGCTGTTTTTT
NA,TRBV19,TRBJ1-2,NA,CASSIVAGGNYGYTF,TGTGCCAGTAGTATAGTGGCGGGTGGCAACTATGGCTACACCTTC
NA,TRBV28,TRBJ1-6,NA,CASRRDPGEALHF,TGTGCCAGCAGGCGGGACCCTGGGGAGGCCCTCCACTTT
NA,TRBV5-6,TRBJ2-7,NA,CASSSGPENWQYF,TGTGCCAGCAGTTCTGGGCCAGAAAATTGGCAGTACTTC
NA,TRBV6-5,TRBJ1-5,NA,CASSYSARSNQPQHF,TGTGCCAGCAGTTACTCGGCCAGAAGCAATCAGCCCCAGCATTTT
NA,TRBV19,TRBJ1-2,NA,CASSFYGGGSNYGYTF,TGTGCCAGTAGCTTTTATGGCGGGGGATCCAACTATGGCTACACCTTC
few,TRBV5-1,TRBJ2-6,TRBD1,CASSFGDRDSGANVLTF,TGCGCCAGCAGCTTTGGGGACAGGGACTCTGGGGCCAACGTCCTGACTTTC
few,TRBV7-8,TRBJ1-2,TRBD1,CASSSSRGQGGNYGYTF,TGTGCCAGCAGCTCCAGTAGAGGACAGGGGGGGAACTATGGCTACACCTTC
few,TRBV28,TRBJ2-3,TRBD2,CASSGGLAGVDTQYF,TGTGCCAGCAGTGGGGGACTAGCGGGAGTGGATACGCAGTATTTT
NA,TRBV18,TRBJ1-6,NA,CASSPDKDNSPLHF,TGTGCCAGCTCACCGGACAAAGATAATTCACCCCTCCACTTT
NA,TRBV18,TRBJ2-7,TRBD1,CASSPPRTGFGEQYF,TGTGCCAGCTCACCACCCCGGACAGGGTTCGGCGAGCAGTACTTC
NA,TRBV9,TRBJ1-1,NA,CASGPTTGNTEAFF,TGTGCCAGCGGCCCAACGACAGGGAACACTGAAGCTTTCTTT
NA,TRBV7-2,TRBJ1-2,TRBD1,CASSSAPGQGAGYTF,TGTGCCAGCAGCTCCGCCCCGGGACAGGGGGCTGGCTACACCTTC
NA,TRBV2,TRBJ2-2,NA,CASSDSMNTGELFF,TGTGCCAGCAGTGACTCTATGAACACCGGGGAGCTGTTTTTT
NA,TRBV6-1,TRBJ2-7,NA,CASSEQEGYYEQYF,TGTGCCAGCAGTGAACAGGAGGGTTACTACGAGCAGTACTTC
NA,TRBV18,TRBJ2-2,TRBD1,CASTSDRHSAGELFF,TGTGCCAGCACCTCGGACAGGCACTCTGCCGGGGAGCTGTTTTTT
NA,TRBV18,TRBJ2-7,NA,CASSPQSSYEQYF,TGTGCCAGCTCACCACAGAGCTCCTACGAGCAGTACTTC
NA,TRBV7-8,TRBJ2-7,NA,CASSSVEVLEQYF,TGTGCCAGCAGCTCGGTAGAGGTCCTCGAGCAGTACTTC
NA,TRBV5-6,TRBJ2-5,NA,CASSFFPGGRDRETQYF,TGTGCCAGCAGCTTTTTCCCGGGCGGCAGGGATCGTGAGACCCAGTACTTC
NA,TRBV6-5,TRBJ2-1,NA,CASSRSKSSYNEQFF,TGTGCCAGCAGCCGTAGTAAAAGCTCCTACAATGAGCAGTTCTTC
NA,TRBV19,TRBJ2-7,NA,CASSSGGGNEEQYF,TGTGCCAGTAGTAGTGGAGGAGGGAATGAGGAGCAGTACTTC
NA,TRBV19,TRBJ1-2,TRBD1,CASSIWGPRTGTNYGYTF,TGTGCCAGTAGTATTTGGGGCCCGCGGACAGGTACGAACTATGGCTACACCTTC
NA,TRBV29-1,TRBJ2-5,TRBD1,CSVELRDRASETQYF,TGCAGCGTTGAATTGCGGGACAGGGCCTCCGAGACCCAGTACTTC
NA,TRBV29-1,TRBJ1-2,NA,CSVEDGDRPGGGYTF,TGCAGCGTTGAAGACGGGGACCGACCGGGAGGCGGCTACACCTTC
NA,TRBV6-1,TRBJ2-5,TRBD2,CASSEIGGGPQETQYF,TGTGCCAGCAGTGAAATCGGGGGGGGCCCCCAAGAGACCCAGTACTTC
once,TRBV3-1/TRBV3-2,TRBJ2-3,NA,CASSQKGEDTQYF,TGTGCCAGCAGCCAAAAAGGGGAAGATACGCAGTATTTT
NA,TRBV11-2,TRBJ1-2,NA,CASSTRGGYYGYTF,TGTGCCAGCAGCACCCGAGGAGGGTACTATGGCTACACCTTC